The entry below gives a single T cell receptor (beta chain) sequence along with its context. The antigen is not known. This sample is part of a study of identical twins. Study conclusions and caveats: The models gave estimates that fell short of the out-of-frame TCR alpha sharing seen in monozygotic twins. Surplus twin overlap in beta out-of-frame sequences was less pronounced.

One entry per CDR3 protein, called by TCRdb with MiXCR from the 5' RACE reads. The sample includes hundreds of thousands of distinct CDR3 sequences, 15% to 20% of them seen just once. Germline loops: CDR1 DFQATT, CDR2 SNEGSKA (reference sequence). The CDR3 has 16 residues. The germline V and J ends were trimmed by 6 bases and 3 bases, with 18 bases remaining between them. These same records also appear under a second study, on T cells expressing NK-cell markers.

Sequencing used PBMCs. The TCR was taken from a woman aged 18 to 35 in good health. V and J are TRBV20-1 and TRBJ2-6; maybe TRBD2 (6 bases). The CDR3 protein is CSASWGEAFGANVLTF. The CDR3 bases are TGCAGTGCCTCGTGGGGGGAAGCTTTTGGGGCCAACGTCCTGACTTTC.